A single sample gave rise to the 10 T cell receptor beta chains below, sequenced in a study of T cell repertoires in cytomegalovirus infection. One entry per CDR3 protein, called by TCRdb with MiXCR from the reads. In the table there are roughly 570,000 distinct CDR3 sequences, 40% of which are singletons. No antigen is known for these receptors. The input for sequencing was cultured PBMCs, taken from culture after CMV antigen stimulation. The receptors shown here come from a human donor in good health (CMV status not recorded). Some clones in this sample may be carry-over from other donors' samples.

The chain uses TRBV6-5 and TRBJ2-5, with unresolved D. Between the trimmed V and J ends, which lost 2 bases and 3 bases, there was a span of 7 bases. CDR3 length: 13 amino acids. Germline V CDR1 and CDR2: MNHEY, SVGAGI. The CDR3 DNA sequence: TGTGCCAGCAGTTACGACGTCAAAGAGACCCAGTACTTC. Protein product: CASSYDVKETQYF.

This chain uses TRBV19 with TRBJ1-5; unclear D gene. The CDR3 totals 14 residues. Deletions cut 5 bases from V and 7 bases from J, with 15 bases between. Germline lookup yields CDR1 LNHDA and CDR2 SQIVND (reference sequence). CDR3 protein: CASSGGNFGQPQHF. The DNA of the CDR3 is TGTGCCAGTAGTGGTGGAAATTTCGGGCAGCCCCAGCATTTT.

This chain joins TRBV19 and TRBJ2-2, with D possibly being TRBD2 (5 bases). The CDR3 is made up of 16 amino acids. The V and J ends lost 7 bases and 4 bases respectively, with 19 bases between them. The germline gives CDR1 LNHDA, CDR2 SQIVND (reference sequence). The CDR3 loop is CASTLGGLAGTGELFF. Written as DNA, the CDR3 is TGTGCCAGTACCCTCGGCGGGCTGGCGGGCACCGGGGAGCTGTTTTTT.

This chain connects TRBV29-1 to TRBJ1-4; no reliable D call. The germline gives CDR1 SQVTM, CDR2 ANQGSEA. Trimming took off 1 base at V and 5 bases at J, with 11 bases between the two ends. The CDR3 has 14 residues. The CDR3 here is CSVEGGLTNEKLFF. CDR3 DNA sequence: TGCAGCGTTGAAGGCGGGCTAACGAATGAAAAACTGTTTTTT.

In its sample, this clonotype was seen a few times. The chain joins TRBV7-2 to TRBJ1-5; D may be TRBD1 (6 bases). The CDR3 contains 15 residues. V lost 2 bases to trimming and J lost 0 bases, with 8 bases between them. The germline V gene encodes CDR1 SGHTA and CDR2 FQGNSA. The CDR3 loop reads CASSLRTASNQPQHF. In DNA form, the CDR3 reads TGTGCCAGCAGCTTAAGGACAGCTAGCAATCAGCCCCAGCATTTT.

The table lists this clonotype with many counts. The V call is TRBV7-6, the J call TRBJ2-5; TRBD2 matches 8 bases. CDR3 length: 17 residues. V lost 2 bases to trimming and J lost 5 bases; unmatched junction nucleotides: 13. From germline, CDR1 is SGHVS and CDR2 FNYEAQ. The CDR3 loop is CASSLRVLAGAAETQYF. CDR3 nucleotide sequence: TGTGCCAGCAGCTTACGCGTCCTAGCGGGCGCTGCGGAGACCCAGTACTTC.

In its sample, this clonotype was seen a few times. The gene calls are TRBV7-2 and TRBJ2-3; the match to TRBD2 covers 15 bases. CDR3 size: 18 residues. The germline V gene has CDR1 SGHTA and CDR2 FQGNSA. With 1 base clipped from V and 4 bases from J, the junction kept 6 bases outside the gene matches. The CDR3 protein is CASSLGGTSGRRSDTQYF. For the CDR3, the DNA is TGTGCCAGCAGCTTAGGAGGGACTAGCGGGAGGAGGTCAGATACGCAGTATTTT.

Written as DNA, the CDR3 is TGCAGTGCAGTAGACGGGGCAGGGACCTATAATTCACCCCTCCACTTT. Amino acid sequence: CSAVDGAGTYNSPLHF. The chain joins TRBV20-1 to TRBJ1-6; the D gene is possibly TRBD1 (5 bases). The germline CDR1 and CDR2 sequences are DFQATT and SNEGSKA (reference sequence). V was trimmed by 6 bases and J by 2 bases, leaving 17 bases between them. The CDR3 runs to 16 residues.

The chain links TRBV4-3 to TRBJ2-5; D possibly corresponds to TRBD2 (6 bases). This CDR3 is 15 amino acids long. The V end was cut by 0 bases, the J end by 7 bases, with 15 bases between. The germline V gene encodes CDR1 LGHNA and CDR2 YSLEER. The CDR3: CASSQDPGGFGTQYF. The CDR3 DNA reads TGCGCCAGCAGCCAAGATCCCGGAGGGTTCGGGACCCAGTACTTC.

This clonotype was detected a few times. The CDR3 region is CASSQWGRGQPQHF. The CDR3 DNA reads TGCGCCAGCAGCCAATGGGGACGGGGGCAGCCCCAGCATTTT. The rearrangement joins TRBV4-1 to TRBJ1-5; possibly TRBD1 for D (5 bases). With 2 bases removed from V and 7 bases from J, the gap between germline ends came to 12 bases. This CDR3 contains 14 residues. CDR1 and CDR2 (germline): MGHRA, YSYEKL.